The 29 T cell receptor beta chains below come from one sample, sequenced in a study of blood T cell repertoires in COVID-19. Data came from immunoSEQ multiplex PCR; TCRdb stores just in-frame clones and leaves some out. The repertoire includes 70,000 to 85,000 clones, about nine tenths of them detected once, and about 3% sits in the top ten. The sequencing input was peripheral blood. The origin of the receptors is a woman aged 45-60 years with active or convalescent COVID-19.

The chain couples TRBV23-1 to TRBJ1-5, with D possibly being TRBD1 (6 bases). TRBV23-1 carries the ORF label, with uncertain function. The V end lost 9 bases, the J end lost 1 base, and 13 bases lay between the germline ends. The CDR3 sequence is 14 residues long. CDR3 DNA: TGCGCCAGTCCAGGGGCTGGGAGCAATCAGCCCCAGCATTTT. The encoded protein is CASPGAGSNQPQHF.

CDR3 region: CASSPPGLVHEQFF. For the CDR3, the DNA is TGTGCCAGCTCACCGCCGGGACTAGTACATGAGCAGTTCTTC. The chain employs TRBV18 and TRBJ2-1; 8 nucleotides line up with TRBD2. V dropped 3 bases and J dropped 8; count of bases not matched to a gene: 6. CDR1 KGHSH and CDR2 LQKENI come from the germline V gene. The CDR3 sequence is 14 residues long.

The chain has TRBV5-7 and TRBJ1-1; D is possibly TRBD1 (5 bases). TRBV5-7 is an ORF, and what it does is uncertain. The CDR3 is made up of 16 amino acids. V lost 4 bases and J lost 1, with 17 bases in between. The DNA for the CDR3 is TGTGCCAGCAGCCTGACGGAGGGGTTGAGGAACACTGAAGCTTTCTTT. Its translation: CASSLTEGLRNTEAFF.

The chain links TRBV7-3 to TRBJ2-6; D is undetermined. With 1 base removed from V and 0 bases from J, the gap between germline ends came to 13 bases. The CDR3 has 18 amino acids. CDR1 and CDR2 from the germline V gene are SGHTA and FQGTGA. CDR3 nucleotide sequence: TGTGCCAGCAGCTTAAACTTACCGGCGGCCTCTGGGGCCAACGTCCTGACTTTC. As protein: CASSLNLPAASGANVLTF.

The chain uses TRBV6-5 and TRBJ2-1, with D possibly matching TRBD1 (5 bases). With 6 bases removed from V and 0 bases from J, the gap between germline ends came to 12 bases. The CDR3 extends over 15 amino acids. Germline-derived CDR1 and CDR2 are MNHEY and SVGAGI. As DNA, the CDR3 is TGTGCCAGCAGCCAACAGGCCCCCTCCTACAATGAGCAGTTCTTC. It translates to CASSQQAPSYNEQFF.

The chain employs TRBV6-6 and TRBJ1-2; 7 bases align to TRBD1. Per the germline V gene, CDR1 is MNHNY and CDR2 is SVGAGI (reference sequence). The CDR3 is 13 residues long. Trimming took 1 base from V and 5 from J; bases not matched to a gene: 1. CDR3 nucleotides: TGTGCCAGCAGTTACTTGGGACAGTATGGCTACACCTTC. Its protein product is CASSYLGQYGYTF.

The chain recombines TRBV18 with TRBJ1-4, with 7 bases fitting TRBD1. J gave up 4 bases and V 3 bases, and 5 bases lay outside the gene matches. Per germline, CDR1 KGHSH and CDR2 LQKENI. The CDR3 contains 15 residues. The CDR3 DNA reads as TGTGCCAGCTCACCGAGACAGGGCTTTAATGAAAAACTGTTTTTT. Translated: CASSPRQGFNEKLFF.

The V gene is TRBV12-3 or TRBV12-4, the J gene TRBJ1-3; TRBD1 might be the D (5 bases). The CDR3 sequence is 13 residues long. Trimming cost V 8 bases and J 4 bases, with 12 bases left between them. The CDR3: CASLVGAGNTIYF. CDR3 DNA sequence: TGTGCCAGCTTGGTAGGGGCAGGAAACACCATATATTTT.

The genes are TRBV29-1 and TRBJ1-1, with D perhaps TRBD1 (6 bases). The germline gives CDR1 SQVTM, CDR2 ANQGSEA. This CDR3 has 13 residues. The V gene lost 4 bases and the J gene lost 3 bases, with 12 bases spanning the gap. The CDR3 reads CSVGWGLDTEAFF. CDR3 in DNA: TGCAGCGTTGGGTGGGGGCTAGACACTGAAGCTTTCTTT.

The rearrangement uses TRBV4-3 and TRBJ1-4, with 7 bases lining up with TRBD1. This CDR3 has 16 residues. Germline CDR1 is LGHNA and CDR2 is YSLEER. V was pared by 1 base and J by 4 bases, with 6 bases of the junction left unmatched. CDR3 amino acids: CASSQGQGRLNEKLFF. The CDR3 DNA reads as TGCGCCAGCAGCCAAGGACAGGGAAGGCTTAATGAAAAACTGTTTTTT.

A single count supports this clone. The chain recombines TRBV2 with TRBJ2-6; D might be TRBD1 (6 bases). V gave up 9 bases and J gave up 1 base, with 7 bases separating them. Germline lookup yields CDR1 SNHLY and CDR2 FYNNEI. The CDR3 spans 13 residues. DNA of the CDR3: TGTGCCAGACAGGGATCTGGGGCCAACGTCCTGACTTTC. Translating it yields CARQGSGANVLTF.

The chain joins TRBV19 to TRBJ1-1, with TRBD1 identical over 11 bases. Germline trimming cut 5 bases from V and 6 bases from J; bases unmatched to any gene: 8. The CDR3 has 15 amino acids. Germline lookup yields CDR1 LNHDA and CDR2 SQIVND (reference sequence). CDR3 sequence reads: CASSVGQGAGAEAFF. CDR3 sequence (DNA): TGTGCCAGTAGTGTTGGACAGGGGGCGGGGGCTGAAGCTTTCTTT.

This clone was seen just once. The chain recombines TRBV4-3 with TRBJ1-1; D gene uncertain. The V gene lost 3 bases and the J gene lost 3 bases, with 8 bases spanning the gap. This CDR3 has 13 residues. CDR1 is LGHNA and CDR2 is YSLEER in the germline V gene. The CDR3 sequence is CASSQDGDTEAFF. CDR3 in DNA: TGCGCCAGCAGCCAGGACGGGGACACTGAAGCTTTCTTT.

This clone was recorded only once. This chain connects TRBV13 to TRBJ2-7, with D possibly matching TRBD2 (5 bases). CDR1 and CDR2 from the germline V gene are PRHDT and FYEKMQ (reference sequence). V was cut by 2 bases and J by 2 bases, with 10 bases left in between. The CDR3 has 14 amino acids. CDR3 region: CASSLRLAPYEQYF. In DNA form, the CDR3 reads TGTGCCAGCAGCTTACGCCTAGCACCCTACGAGCAGTACTTC.

Only one count was recorded for this clone. This chain links TRBV11-2 with TRBJ2-1, with TRBD2 as a possible D gene (6 bases). This CDR3 has 14 amino acids. Germline CDR1 and CDR2: SGHAT and FQNNGV. Deletions cut 3 bases from V and 1 base from J, with 7 bases between. The CDR3, as DNA: TGTGCCAGCAGCTTGGGGACTTCCTACAATGAGCAGTTCTTC. The encoded protein is CASSLGTSYNEQFF.

V gene TRBV19 combines with J gene TRBJ1-1; D is possibly TRBD1 (6 bases). V was trimmed by 5 bases and J by 0 bases, leaving 10 bases between them. Germline-derived CDR1 and CDR2 are LNHDA and SQIVND (reference sequence). This CDR3 is 14 amino acids long. This CDR3 is CASSVDRMNTEAFF. In DNA, the CDR3 is TGTGCCAGTAGTGTGGACAGAATGAACACTGAAGCTTTCTTT.

This chain joins TRBV19 and TRBJ2-7; maybe TRBD2 (6 bases). Germline CDR1 is LNHDA and CDR2 is SQIVND (reference sequence). V was clipped by 7 bases and J by 1 base, with 14 bases between them. There are 14 residues in the CDR3. The chain's CDR3 is CASTNSRGSYEQYF. CDR3 DNA: TGTGCCAGTACAAATTCGCGGGGATCCTACGAGCAGTACTTC.

The CDR3 DNA reads TGCGCCAGCAGCTTGTTACTTCGCGGGGGAAGAGATACGCAGTATTTT. Amino acids: CASSLLLRGGRDTQYF. V usage is TRBV5-1 and J usage is TRBJ2-3; 7 bases fit TRBD2. Germline CDR1 SGHRS, CDR2 YFSETQ. Trimming at V came to 1 base and at J to 5 bases, leaving 10 bases not matched to a gene. This CDR3 region has 16 residues.

This clone has only a few counts. The rearrangement joins TRBV6-2 or TRBV6-3 to TRBJ1-5, with TRBD1 identical over 7 bases. Trimming at V came to 5 bases and at J to 7 bases, leaving 5 bases not matched to a gene. The CDR3 is 13 residues long. In germline, CDR1 is MNHEY, CDR2 SVGEGT. For the CDR3, the DNA is TGTGCCAGCAGTCAGACAGGGTGGCAGCCCCAGCATTTT. Protein: CASSQTGWQPQHF.

The chain joins TRBV3-1 (or the pseudogene TRBV3-2) to TRBJ1-1, with 11 bases that match TRBD1. Trimming at V came to 4 bases and at J to 3 bases, leaving 4 bases not matched to a gene. The germline V gene encodes CDR1 LGHDT and CDR2 YNNKEL (reference sequence). The CDR3 runs to 15 residues. The DNA of the CDR3 is TGTGCCAGCAGCCGGGGGACAGGGGGTTACACTGAAGCTTTCTTT. It yields the protein CASSRGTGGYTEAFF.

The chain uses TRBV6-5 and TRBJ1-3; 8 bases align to TRBD1. The J segment lost 2 bases and the V segment lost 6 bases, leaving 3 bases of the junction unmatched. The CDR3 is 14 residues long. The germline gives CDR1 MNHEY, CDR2 SVGAGI. CDR3 bases: TGTGCCAGCAGGCAGGGGGCACCTGGAAACACCATATATTTT. Protein: CASRQGAPGNTIYF.

The CDR3 DNA sequence: TGTGCCAGCAGCTCCGGGTGGGTAGGGACAGCCCAGGAAAAACTGTTTTTT. The encoded protein is CASSSGWVGTAQEKLFF. The chain links TRBV7-9 to TRBJ1-4; the match to TRBD1 covers 7 bases. CDR3 length equals 17 residues. V shed 4 bases, J shed 8 bases, and the junction held 16 bases outside the gene matches. CDR1 SEHNR and CDR2 FQNEAQ come from the germline V gene (reference sequence). The full variable domain, with the rest looked up from reference TRBV7-9 and TRBJ1-4, is DTGVSQNPRHKITKRGQNVTFRCDPISEHNRLYWYRQTLGQGPEFLTYFQNEAQLEKSRLLSDRFSAERPKGSFSTLEIQRTEQGDSAMYLCASSSGWVGTAQEKLFFGSGTQLSVL.

V and J are TRBV6-2 or TRBV6-3 and TRBJ1-4; the D is unclear. The V gene's germline CDR1 is MNHEY and CDR2 SVGEGT. The CDR3 runs 15 residues. V lost 0 bases to trimming and J lost 8 bases, with 13 bases between them. The CDR3 bases are TGTGCCAGCAGTTACTCGCGGCTTTCCAGAGAAAAACTGTTTTTT. This sequence encodes CASSYSRLSREKLFF.

J is TRBJ1-2 and V is TRBV7-3; 7 bases are shared with TRBD1. From germline, CDR1 is SGHTA and CDR2 FQGTGA. The CDR3 is made up of 15 amino acids. V trimming: 5 bases; J trimming: 0 bases; junction bases outside the gene matches: 6. The CDR3 here is CASSPMGQPNYGYTF. The CDR3 DNA follows: TGTGCCAGCAGCCCCATGGGACAGCCTAACTATGGCTACACCTTC.

The rearrangement links TRBV19 to TRBJ1-1; D is ambiguous. The length of the CDR3 is 13 residues. CDR1 is LNHDA, CDR2 SQIVND, per germline (reference sequence). V was trimmed by 5 bases and J by 5 bases, leaving 12 bases between them. The CDR3 reads CASSEVGRTEAFF. DNA for the CDR3: TGTGCCAGTAGTGAAGTCGGGAGGACTGAAGCTTTCTTT.

The chain employs TRBV10-3 and TRBJ2-5; 7 bases map to TRBD2. V shed 8 bases, J shed 0 bases, and the junction held 3 bases outside the gene matches. The germline gives CDR1 ENHRY, CDR2 SYGVKD. CDR3 size: 13 residues. The CDR3 loop reads CAIASGHQETQYF. The CDR3 DNA reads TGTGCCATCGCTAGCGGACACCAAGAGACCCAGTACTTC.

The genes are TRBV12-5 and TRBJ1-4, with 7 bases lining up with TRBD1. J lost 10 bases, V lost 4 bases, and 12 bases had no gene match. Germline V lookup: CDR1 LGHNT, CDR2 FRNRAP. CDR3 length: 15 amino acids. The CDR3 DNA reads TGTGCTAGTGGTTATAGTTCGGGGACAGCCCCAAAACTGTTTTTT. This translates into CASGYSSGTAPKLFF.

V is TRBV7-2 and J is TRBJ2-7; perhaps TRBD1 as D (5 bases). Germline V lookup: CDR1 SGHTA, CDR2 FQGNSA. Trimming took off 5 bases at V and 4 bases at J, with 12 bases between the two ends. The CDR3 consists of 13 residues. The CDR3 DNA is TGTGCCAGCAGCACGGACATAGATTACGAGCAGTACTTC. This gives the protein CASSTDIDYEQYF.

The chain employs TRBV7-9 and TRBJ1-1; no firm D call. Trimming left V 2 bases short and J 4 bases short, with 17 bases between. Germline V gene sequence: CDR1 SEHNR, CDR2 FQNEAQ (reference sequence). The CDR3 contains 16 residues. CDR3 loop: CASSLIGGRTTTEAFF. In DNA form, the CDR3 reads TGTGCCAGCAGCTTAATTGGCGGGAGGACGACCACTGAAGCTTTCTTT.